This T cell receptor beta chain was captured by sequencing in a study of blood T cells in healthy people across ages. Then a second PCR, running roughly 6 to 11 cycles, was carried out with a sample-barcoded 5' primer and a J-beta primer mix. MiXCR was run by TCRdb on the 5' RACE reads, yielding one entry per CDR3 protein. The sample consists of almost 1 million distinct CDR3 sequences, just over 50% of them appearing once. This clonotype has only a few counts. Germline V lookup: CDR1 MNHNY, CDR2 SVGAGI (reference sequence). This CDR3 spans 15 amino acids. V was clipped by 8 bases and J by 10 bases, with 21 bases between them. Healthy Caucasian individuals from Russia aged about 6 to 90 served as donors. Total RNA extraction produced at least 6 micrograms (per sample) for the study.

This clonotype was sampled from a woman aged 55-69 years in good health. This chain connects TRBV6-6 to TRBJ1-6; possible D gene TRBD1, 6 bases. The sample comprised blood. The CDR3 DNA reads TGTGCCAGCTCTACGGGGGGGCTTTTGGGCTCACCCCTCCACTTT. The encoded protein is CASSTGGLLGSPLHF.